This is a list of T cell receptor beta chains from one sample in a study of T-cell reconstitution after alpha-beta-depleted transplantation in children. TCRdb redid the calling of the PCR reads with MiXCR, one entry per CDR3 protein. The sample has under 85,000 distinct CDR3 sequences, approximately 18% seen once. The sample here was PBMCs, mostly from graft donor cells, taken 360 days after TCRalphabeta/CD19-depleted stem cell transplant. These receptor sequences come from a male patient between 2 and 10 years old who had a stem cell transplant for acute lymphoblastic leukemia, so the T cells may come from the graft donor. CDR3s include the opening cysteine and the closing phenylalanine or tryptophan. Each record gives: D gene, clone size, V gene, J gene, CDR3 protein, CDR3 DNA. D genes are given only for firm matches. The size of a clone is reported for some rows only, either as once, few or many, or as a class for expanded clones.

>NA|many|TRBV11-2|TRBJ2-5
CASSPHWGAGTQYF
TGTGCCAGCAGCCCCCATTGGGGGGCAGGGACCCAGTACTTC
>TRBD2|few|TRBV24-1|TRBJ2-1
CATSEAPPGRGYNEQFF
TGTGCCACCAGTGAGGCCCCACCCGGGAGGGGATACAATGAGCAGTTCTTC
>TRBD1|NA|TRBV6-1|TRBJ1-1
CASRWGQTNTEAFF
TGTGCCAGCAGATGGGGACAGACGAACACTGAAGCTTTCTTT
>NA|NA|TRBV6-2/TRBV6-3|TRBJ2-1
CASSYSTGRTYNEQFF
TGTGCCAGCAGTTACTCGACGGGACGGACATACAATGAGCAGTTCTTC
>NA|NA|TRBV7-2|TRBJ2-7
CASSNNRAAYEQYF
TGTGCCAGCAGTAATAACAGGGCCGCCTACGAGCAGTACTTC
>NA|NA|TRBV20-1|TRBJ2-7
CSGQVSSYEQYF
TGCAGTGGCCAAGTCTCGAGCTACGAGCAGTACTTC
>NA|medium-sized|TRBV5-1|TRBJ2-5
CASSLISGQETQYF
TGCGCCAGCAGCTTAATTAGCGGCCAAGAGACCCAGTACTTC
>TRBD2|NA|TRBV5-1|TRBJ2-2
CASSLGLAGNTGELFF
TGCGCCAGCAGCTTAGGACTAGCGGGAAACACCGGGGAGCTGTTTTTT
>NA|NA|TRBV6-6|TRBJ2-1
CASSYQGNEQFF
TGTGCCAGCAGTTACCAGGGCAATGAGCAGTTCTTC
>NA|many|TRBV5-1|TRBJ2-7
CASAEAAPTYEQYF
TGCGCCAGCGCCGAGGCAGCGCCCACCTACGAGCAGTACTTC
>TRBD1|NA|TRBV11-2|TRBJ2-7
CASSRQGLAYEQYF
TGTGCCAGCAGCCGACAGGGGCTTGCCTACGAGCAGTACTTC
>TRBD2|few|TRBV5-1|TRBJ2-2
CASSLPGLGLAGNAGELFF
TGCGCCAGCAGCTTGCCGGGCCTCGGACTAGCGGGAAATGCCGGGGAGCTGTTTTTT
>NA|NA|TRBV5-1|TRBJ1-1
CASSLVANTEAFF
TGCGCCAGCAGCTTGGTTGCGAACACTGAAGCTTTCTTT
>TRBD1|NA|TRBV27|TRBJ2-2
CASSSRDRSAGELFF
TGTGCCAGCAGTTCCCGGGACAGGAGCGCCGGGGAGCTGTTTTTT
>NA|NA|TRBV5-1|TRBJ2-7
CASSVPRDKPYEQYF
TGCGCCAGCAGCGTACCTCGGGACAAACCCTACGAGCAGTACTTC
>NA|many|TRBV29-1|TRBJ2-5
CSVERETQYF
TGCAGCGTAGAAAGGGAGACCCAGTACTTC
>NA|NA|TRBV4-2|TRBJ2-5
CASSREVRETQYF
TGTGCCAGCAGCCGCGAAGTGCGAGAGACCCAGTACTTC
>TRBD2|NA|TRBV10-3|TRBJ2-3
CASTPSSGREDTQYF
TGTGCCTCCACGCCTTCTAGCGGGAGGGAAGATACGCAGTATTTT
>TRBD2|few|TRBV30|TRBJ2-7
CAWTFAIPGLAGPPGAYEQYF
TGTGCCTGGACTTTCGCTATACCGGGACTAGCGGGCCCGCCGGGAGCCTACGAGCAGTACTTC
>TRBD2|many|TRBV11-2|TRBJ2-3
CASSSPGLAGATDTQYF
TGTGCCAGCAGCTCTCCGGGACTAGCGGGCGCCACAGATACGCAGTATTTT
>TRBD2|few|TRBV10-2|TRBJ2-3
CASSVAGADTQYF
TGCGCCAGCAGTGTGGCGGGAGCAGATACGCAGTATTTT
>NA|NA|TRBV5-1|TRBJ2-7
CASSLLGRGSYEQYF
TGCGCCAGCAGCTTGCTTGGCAGGGGCTCCTACGAGCAGTACTTC
>TRBD1|many|TRBV7-7|TRBJ2-5
CASSSISQGETQYF
TGTGCTAGCAGCTCGATATCACAGGGGGAGACCCAGTACTTC
>TRBD1|NA|TRBV10-3|TRBJ1-2
CAISPGQLNYGYTF
TGTGCCATCAGCCCGGGACAGCTAAACTATGGCTACACCTTC
>TRBD2|NA|TRBV6-5|TRBJ2-3
CASSYSGLGSTDTQYF
TGTGCCAGCAGTTACTCGGGACTAGGGAGCACAGATACGCAGTATTTT
>NA|few|TRBV21-1|TRBJ2-2
CASSQGGGGPIGELFF
TGTGCCAGCTCTCAAGGAGGGGGAGGGCCTATCGGGGAGCTGTTTTTT
>NA|NA|TRBV6-1|TRBJ1-2
CASSRGRGYTF
TGTGCCAGCAGTCGGGGGCGAGGCTACACCTTC
>NA|once|TRBV13|TRBJ1-1
CASSLWMNTEAFF
TGTGCCAGCAGCTTGTGGATGAACACTGAAGCTTTCTTT
>TRBD2|few|TRBV7-2|TRBJ2-1
CASSPQGLAGGNEQFF
TGTGCCAGCAGCCCGCAGGGACTAGCGGGGGGCAATGAGCAGTTCTTC
>TRBD2|NA|TRBV20-1|TRBJ2-1
CSARGSGSNEQFF
TGCAGTGCTAGAGGTAGCGGGAGTAATGAGCAGTTCTTC
>NA|few|TRBV12-3/TRBV12-4|TRBJ1-1
CASSFRHGGNTEAFF
TGTGCCAGCAGTTTCAGGCATGGAGGGAACACTGAAGCTTTCTTT
>TRBD2|few|TRBV7-9|TRBJ2-7
CASRPLAANYEQYF
TGTGCCAGCAGACCCCTAGCGGCCAACTACGAGCAGTACTTC
>TRBD2|many|TRBV12-3/TRBV12-4|TRBJ2-5
CASSRSASGQETQYF
TGTGCCAGCAGTCGTTCGGCTAGCGGTCAGGAGACCCAGTACTTC
>TRBD2|NA|TRBV10-2|TRBJ2-1
CASSGLAGSTYNEQFF
TGCGCCAGCAGTGGACTAGCGGGAAGTACCTACAATGAGCAGTTCTTC
>NA|NA|TRBV7-8|TRBJ2-1
CVTGSNEQFF
TGTGTCACGGGGAGCAATGAGCAGTTCTTC
>NA|many|TRBV12-3/TRBV12-4|TRBJ2-4
CASTSSGNIQYF
TGTGCCAGCACCTCTTCGGGAAACATTCAGTACTTC
>NA|few|TRBV24-1|TRBJ1-4
CATSDLLFGTPNEKLFF
TGTGCCACCAGTGATTTGCTCTTCGGGACACCCAATGAAAAACTGTTTTTT
>NA|NA|TRBV19|TRBJ2-6
CASGDRNSGANVLTF
TGTGCCAGCGGTGACAGGAACTCTGGGGCCAACGTCCTGACTTTC
>NA|NA|TRBV5-1|TRBJ2-7
CASSLAGNEQYF
TGCGCCAGCAGCTTGGCGGGCAACGAGCAGTACTTC
>NA|many|TRBV12-3/TRBV12-4|TRBJ2-7
CASSFGQFYEQYF
TGTGCCAGCAGTTTCGGACAGTTCTACGAGCAGTACTTC
>TRBD1|few|TRBV4-1|TRBJ2-1
CASSQRQGIYNEQFF
TGCGCCAGCAGCCAGAGACAGGGGATCTACAATGAGCAGTTCTTC
>TRBD1|NA|TRBV6-5|TRBJ2-7
CASSYGTVRAYEQYF
TGTGCCAGCAGTTACGGGACAGTCCGAGCCTACGAGCAGTACTTC
>NA|many|TRBV7-6|TRBJ2-1
CASSPRRRNEQFF
TGTGCCAGCAGCCCTAGACGGCGGAATGAGCAGTTCTTC